Following are 9 T cell receptor beta chains from one sample sequenced in a study of early T cells in non-severe SARS-CoV-2 infection. In TCRdb, the 5' RACE reads were re-called with MiXCR into one record per CDR3 protein. This table has 55,000 to 70,000 distinct CDR3 sequences, less than 5.5% appearing once. Sequencing was done on a sample of whole blood. The receptors shown here come from an adult who was a healthcare worker with PCR-confirmed SARS-CoV-2 infection or an uninfected control (not recorded which).

This clonotype was counted at least ten times. The CDR3 coding sequence is TGCAGTGCTAGAGATCGGGGTAGCGGATTCAACAATGAGCAGTTCTTC. Amino acids: CSARDRGSGFNNEQFF. This rearrangement joins TRBV20-1 to TRBJ2-1, with a tentative D call TRBD2 (6 bases). The CDR3 has 16 amino acids. Germline V CDR1 and CDR2: DFQATT, SNEGSKA (reference sequence). With 0 bases removed from V and 5 bases from J, the gap between germline ends came to 17 bases.

The J gene is TRBJ2-1, the V gene TRBV7-2; 11 bases fit TRBD2. J was trimmed by 7 bases and V by 5 bases; bases with no gene match: 13. The CDR3 extends over 17 amino acids. Germline V lookup: CDR1 SGHTA, CDR2 FQGNSA. The CDR3: CASSTSTSGSGGNEQFF. CDR3 bases: TGTGCCAGCAGCACCTCTACTAGCGGGAGTGGTGGAAATGAGCAGTTCTTC.

Only a few counts were recorded for this clonotype. This sequence joins TRBV9 and TRBJ1-1; 8 bases map to TRBD1. The junction had 2 bases not matched to a gene; V was cut back by 3 bases and J by 4 bases. The CDR3 loop spans 13 amino acids. The germline V gene encodes CDR1 SGDLS and CDR2 YYNGEE. The CDR3 here is CASSAGTGTEAFF. The DNA for the CDR3 is TGTGCCAGCAGCGCTGGGACAGGCACTGAAGCTTTCTTT.

The chain links TRBV5-1 to TRBJ2-2; 11 nucleotides match TRBD2. V dropped 4 bases and J dropped 1; count of bases not matched to a gene: 15. Germline CDR1 and CDR2: SGHRS and YFSETQ. The CDR3 has 20 residues. The CDR3 nucleotides read TGCGCCAGCAGCGTTCCGGCGGCTAGCGGGAGGAGTAGGAACACCGGGGAGCTGTTTTTT. Translating it yields CASSVPAASGRSRNTGELFF.

This clonotype has ten or more counts. This chain connects TRBV5-8 to TRBJ2-1, with 8 bases identical to TRBD2. After removal of 0 bases from V and 4 bases from J, the junction contained 3 bases not matched to a gene. This CDR3 spans 15 amino acids. Germline CDR1 SGHTS, CDR2 YDEGEE. CDR3: CASSLAQRGYNEQFF. The CDR3 DNA reads as TGTGCCAGCAGCTTGGCACAGCGGGGGTACAATGAGCAGTTCTTC.

A few counts support this clonotype. The J gene is TRBJ2-3, the V gene TRBV30; D may be TRBD2 (6 bases). Between the trimmed V and J ends, which lost 3 bases and 2 bases, there was a span of 15 bases. Germline CDR1 reads GTSNPN; CDR2 reads SVGIG (reference sequence). This CDR3 has 15 amino acids. In DNA form, the CDR3 reads TGTGCCTGGAGCACGGGACTGCTACACACAGATACGCAGTATTTT. Its protein is CAWSTGLLHTDTQYF.

This clonotype was counted ten times or more. The chain is built from TRBV14 and TRBJ2-7; D is unclear. The CDR3 covers 11 residues. Trimming cost V 1 base and J 2 bases, with 0 bases left between them. Germline values: CDR1 SGHDN, CDR2 FVKESK. CDR3 nucleotide sequence: TGTGCCAGCAGCCAAGCCTACGAGCAGTACTTC. Its translation: CASSQAYEQYF.

This clonotype occurred a few times. The V gene is TRBV7-9, the J gene TRBJ2-2; D unresolved. The CDR3 loop spans 13 amino acids. Germline V lookup: CDR1 SEHNR, CDR2 FQNEAQ (reference sequence). Trimming pared 6 bases from V and 4 bases from J, leaving 9 bases between. CDR3 residues: CASRLGGTGELFF. CDR3 bases: TGTGCCAGCAGACTGGGCGGCACCGGGGAGCTGTTTTTT.

Many counts were recorded for this clonotype. The chain employs TRBV10-3 and TRBJ1-1, with 7 bases identical to TRBD1. This CDR3 comprises 14 residues. CDR1 is ENHRY and CDR2 is SYGVKD in the germline V gene. Germline trimming cut 6 bases from V and 1 base from J; bases unmatched to any gene: 5. The CDR3 reads CAIRGGQPNTEAFF. CDR3 in DNA: TGTGCCATCAGGGGGGGACAGCCGAACACTGAAGCTTTCTTT.